These 2 T cell receptor beta chains originate from one sample sequenced in a study of T cell repertoires in cytomegalovirus infection. Antigen specificity for these receptors is unknown. TCRdb independently ran MiXCR on the reads; one entry per CDR3 protein. The sample includes about 900,000 distinct CDR3 sequences, less than 40% seen only once; the top ten take around 15%. Material: cultured CD8+ T cells from PBMCs, obtained from culture after CMV antigen stimulation. The receptors were gathered from a human donor in good health (CMV status not recorded). Some clones in this sample may be carry-over from other donors' samples.

The chain combines TRBV5-4 with TRBJ1-6; TRBD1 might be the D (6 bases). The CDR3 runs to 14 residues. V shed 3 bases and J shed 10 bases, with 14 bases lying between them. Germline CDR1 and CDR2: SGHNT and YYREEE (reference sequence). CDR3 protein: CASSSTRGNSPLHF. CDR3 in DNA: TGTGCCAGCAGCTCTACCAGGGGTAACTCACCCCTCCACTTT.

On this clonotype itself: The junction and the germline gene differ at one end; a read error may be behind it. This chain connects TRBV28 to TRBJ2-1; a weak D match, TRBD2 (6 bases). The CDR3 runs to 11 residues. The germline V gene encodes CDR1 MDHEN and CDR2 SYDVKM. CDR3 loop: CANSSPTRQFF. The CDR3 nucleotides are TGTGCCAACAGTTCTCCGACTAGGCAGTTCTTC.